In this sample, the clone carrying this TCR beta chain turned up many times. Combining iRepertoire HTBI primers with Arm-PCR of CDR3 regions, the authors built TCR beta libraries. TCRdb re-derived calls from the multiplex PCR reads in MiXCR, one entry per CDR3 protein. Of around 500,000 distinct CDR3 sequences listed, around 13% are singletons. This sample is drawn from a study of regulatory T cells in long-lasting Graves disease. Documented time point: newly diagnosed GD, antithyroid drugs for less than 3 months. Following extraction of RNA from PBMCs, that RNA was used to make the TCR library. Recruitment took place at an endocrinology department in Xi'an, China. The V and J ends lost 9 bases and 6 bases respectively, with 15 bases between them. Germline assignment: CDR1 MDHEN and CDR2 SYDVKM. CDR3 length: 13 amino acids. The sample was also linked to a second study, of T cells in Graves' hyperthyroidism and ophthalmopathy. That report adds: By a 13 V-J model, ophthalmopathy was set apart from stable hyperthyroidism. Prediction of ophthalmopathy progression came a median approximately 6.5 months pre-onset.

The starting material was peripheral blood mononuclear cells (PBMCs), obtained at new diagnosis, from a patient treated with antithyroid drugs. The clonotype originates from a woman between 25 and 40 years old with Graves disease. The chain joins TRBV28 to TRBJ2-1, with D unclear. Here the CDR3 reads CASRLQGSNEQFF. The CDR3 DNA is TGTGCCAGTCGACTCCAAGGTAGCAATGAGCAGTTCTTC.